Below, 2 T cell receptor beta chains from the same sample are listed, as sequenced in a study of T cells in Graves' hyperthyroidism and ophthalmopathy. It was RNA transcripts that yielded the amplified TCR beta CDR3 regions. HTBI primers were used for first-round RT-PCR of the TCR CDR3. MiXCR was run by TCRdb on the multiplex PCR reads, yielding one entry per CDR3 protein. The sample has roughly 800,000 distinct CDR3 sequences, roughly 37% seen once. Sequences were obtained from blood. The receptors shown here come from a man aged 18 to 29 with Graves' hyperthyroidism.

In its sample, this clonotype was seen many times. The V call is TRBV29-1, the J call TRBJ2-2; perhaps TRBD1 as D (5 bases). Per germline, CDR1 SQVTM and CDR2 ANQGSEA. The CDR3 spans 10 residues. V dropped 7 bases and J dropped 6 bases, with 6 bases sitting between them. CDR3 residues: CSAGSGELFF. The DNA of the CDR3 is TGCAGCGCAGGGTCCGGGGAGCTGTTTTTT.

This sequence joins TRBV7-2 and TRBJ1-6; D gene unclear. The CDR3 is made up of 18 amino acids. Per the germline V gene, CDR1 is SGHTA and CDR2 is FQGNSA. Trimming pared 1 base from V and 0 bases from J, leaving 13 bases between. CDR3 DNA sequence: TGTGCCAGCAGCTTAGTAGGCCAGGAAAGCTCCTATAATTCACCCCTCCACTTT. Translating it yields CASSLVGQESSYNSPLHF.